The sequence of this TCR beta chain was determined in a study of T cell repertoires in cytomegalovirus infection. Study-wide background: Newly reported HLA-C-restricted and thoroughly characterized HLA-B-restricted CMV epitopes were employed. CMV infection plus the matching HLA type was flagged by public TCR beta signatures. Overall study findings and caveats: The cumulative frequency of public TCR beta families distinguished individuals who carried CMV together with the relevant HLA. In two of eight donors, the top clonotype was HLA-C-restricted CMV-specific.

This clonotype was seen a few times. Its antigen is still unknown. TCRdb analysed the reads with MiXCR anew, one entry per CDR3 protein. The data show approximately 990,000 distinct CDR3 sequences, approximately 31% seen once. The sample here was cultured CD8+ T cells from PBMCs, taken from culture after CMV antigen stimulation. This TCR was sampled from a human donor in good health (CMV status not recorded). Some clones in this sample may be carry-over from other donors' samples.

For the CDR3, the DNA is TGTGCCAGCAGCCAAGCACTATACCAAGAGACCCAGTACTTC. Translating gives CASSQALYQETQYF. The chain joins TRBV14 to TRBJ2-5; D is unclear. Germline CDR1 reads SGHDN; CDR2 reads FVKESK. The CDR3 runs 14 residues. V shed 1 base and J shed 0 bases, with 6 bases lying between them.